A selection of T cell receptor beta chains follows, all from one sample in a study of shared T cell receptors in the human thymus. The data were produced by immunoSEQ multiplex PCR, yet TCRdb's version contains in-frame clones alone and is incomplete. The data show hundreds of thousands of clones, approximately 89% seen once. These same records also appear under a second study, on human thymus T cells.

Sequenced sample: thymocytes. The receptors derive from a boy younger than two with a congenital heart defect. Each CDR3 is given with its conserved first and last residue. The order of the fields is clone size, CDR3 length, D gene, J gene, V gene, CDR3 protein, CDR3 DNA. The D gene is left open where the match is weak. Size values are once, few and many counts, or a class for expanded clones, and some rows have none.

abundance: .; len: 15; d_gene: TRBD1; j_gene: TRBJ1-5; v_gene: TRBV28; CDR3aa: CASSSGTGLNQPQHF; CDR3nt: TGTGCCAGCAGTTCCGGGACAGGTCTCAATCAGCCCCAGCATTTT
abundance: .; len: 16; d_gene: TRBD2; j_gene: TRBJ2-1; v_gene: TRBV2; CDR3aa: CASSENLAGDCNEQFF; CDR3nt: TGTGCCAGCAGTGAGAATCTAGCGGGAGATTGTAATGAGCAGTTCTTC
abundance: .; len: 16; d_gene: .; j_gene: TRBJ2-3; v_gene: TRBV7-2; CDR3aa: CASSPLGGPSTDTQYF; CDR3nt: TGTGCCAGCAGCCCTTTGGGGGGGCCCAGCACAGATACGCAGTATTTT
abundance: .; len: 16; d_gene: .; j_gene: TRBJ1-5; v_gene: TRBV30; CDR3aa: CAWSVYTAGVNQPQHF; CDR3nt: TGTGCCTGGAGTGTATATACGGCGGGCGTCAATCAGCCCCAGCATTTT
abundance: once; len: 14; d_gene: .; j_gene: TRBJ2-3; v_gene: TRBV30; CDR3aa: CAWDIVRKTDTQYF; CDR3nt: TGTGCCTGGGACATCGTAAGGAAAACAGATACGCAGTATTTT
abundance: .; len: 14; d_gene: TRBD1; j_gene: TRBJ2-7; v_gene: TRBV28; CDR3aa: CASYGQGLRYEQYF; CDR3nt: TGTGCCAGTTACGGACAGGGACTTCGGTACGAGCAGTACTTC
abundance: .; len: 14; d_gene: .; j_gene: TRBJ2-7; v_gene: TRBV5-5; CDR3aa: CASRRTPSGYEQYF; CDR3nt: TGTGCCAGCAGGCGGACTCCTTCTGGGTACGAGCAGTACTTC
abundance: .; len: 13; d_gene: TRBD1; j_gene: TRBJ1-2; v_gene: TRBV5-8; CDR3aa: CASTMDRVGGYTF; CDR3nt: TGTGCCAGCACCATGGACAGGGTGGGTGGCTACACCTTC
abundance: .; len: 15; d_gene: TRBD1; j_gene: TRBJ1-5; v_gene: TRBV28; CDR3aa: CASTCDRVRNQPQHF; CDR3nt: TGTGCCAGCACATGCGACAGGGTGCGAAATCAGCCCCAGCATTTT
abundance: .; len: 14; d_gene: TRBD1; j_gene: TRBJ1-2; v_gene: TRBV7-9; CDR3aa: CASSLPTGKGGYTF; CDR3nt: TGTGCCAGCAGCTTACCGACAGGGAAGGGTGGCTACACCTTC
abundance: once; len: 14; d_gene: .; j_gene: TRBJ2-5; v_gene: TRBV6-1; CDR3aa: CASSEGPGGETQYF; CDR3nt: TGTGCCAGCAGTGAAGGCCCCGGCGGAGAGACCCAGTACTTC
abundance: .; len: 15; d_gene: TRBD2; j_gene: TRBJ2-7; v_gene: TRBV6-5; CDR3aa: CASSYSGTSGYEQYF; CDR3nt: TGTGCCAGCAGTTACTCCGGGACTAGCGGTTACGAGCAGTACTTC
abundance: .; len: 16; d_gene: TRBD1; j_gene: TRBJ1-6; v_gene: TRBV7-2; CDR3aa: CASSALDRAANSPLHF; CDR3nt: TGTGCCAGCAGCGCACTAGACAGGGCTGCTAATTCACCCCTCCACTTT
abundance: .; len: 14; d_gene: .; j_gene: TRBJ1-1; v_gene: TRBV10-3; CDR3aa: CAINNQDKNTEAFF; CDR3nt: TGTGCCATCAACAACCAGGACAAGAACACTGAAGCTTTCTTT
abundance: .; len: 17; d_gene: TRBD1; j_gene: TRBJ1-5; v_gene: TRBV19; CDR3aa: CASSNGTGDYMDQPQHF; CDR3nt: TGTGCCAGTAGTAACGGGACAGGCGATTATATGGATCAGCCCCAGCATTTT
abundance: .; len: 14; d_gene: TRBD1; j_gene: TRBJ1-1; v_gene: TRBV15; CDR3aa: CATSKDRRNTEAFF; CDR3nt: TGTGCCACCAGCAAGGACAGGCGGAACACTGAAGCTTTCTTT
abundance: once; len: 16; d_gene: .; j_gene: TRBJ2-1; v_gene: TRBV6-5; CDR3aa: CASSYTRDWAYNEQFF; CDR3nt: TGTGCCAGCAGTTACACCCGGGACTGGGCCTACAATGAGCAGTTCTTC
abundance: .; len: 15; d_gene: TRBD1; j_gene: TRBJ1-6; v_gene: TRBV7-8; CDR3aa: CASSLRQGVNSPLHF; CDR3nt: TGTGCCAGCAGCTTAAGGCAGGGGGTGAATTCACCCCTCCACTTT
abundance: .; len: 15; d_gene: .; j_gene: TRBJ1-2; v_gene: TRBV28; CDR3aa: CASSFSRGPHYGYTF; CDR3nt: TGTGCCAGCAGTTTTAGCCGCGGGCCCCACTATGGCTACACCTTC
abundance: few; len: 13; d_gene: .; j_gene: TRBJ1-2; v_gene: TRBV14; CDR3aa: CASSQDMRGNYTF; CDR3nt: TGTGCCAGCAGCCAAGATATGAGGGGGAACTACACCTTC
abundance: .; len: 17; d_gene: TRBD1; j_gene: TRBJ1-5; v_gene: TRBV28; CDR3aa: CASSDMADREGNQPQHF; CDR3nt: TGTGCCAGCAGCGATATGGCGGACAGGGAAGGCAATCAGCCCCAGCATTTT
abundance: .; len: 19; d_gene: TRBD2; j_gene: TRBJ2-2; v_gene: TRBV12-5; CDR3aa: CASGLVTWGGDSSTGELFF; CDR3nt: TGTGCTAGTGGTTTGGTAACCTGGGGAGGGGATAGTAGCACCGGGGAGCTGTTTTTT
abundance: .; len: 19; d_gene: .; j_gene: TRBJ2-3; v_gene: TRBV4-3; CDR3aa: CASSQTGVPLAGRRDTQYF; CDR3nt: TGCGCCAGCAGCCAAACAGGGGTTCCCCTTGCGGGGAGGAGAGATACGCAGTATTTT
abundance: .; len: 15; d_gene: TRBD2; j_gene: TRBJ2-1; v_gene: TRBV27; CDR3aa: CASSSSSGFYNEQFF; CDR3nt: TGTGCCAGCAGTTCGTCTAGCGGTTTCTACAATGAGCAGTTCTTC
abundance: .; len: 16; d_gene: TRBD1; j_gene: TRBJ1-3; v_gene: TRBV13; CDR3aa: CASSLRPRQGRNTIYF; CDR3nt: TGTGCCAGCAGCTTACGCCCCCGACAGGGTAGAAACACCATATATTTT
abundance: .; len: 16; d_gene: TRBD1; j_gene: TRBJ1-6; v_gene: TRBV27; CDR3aa: CASSLTRQGINSPLHF; CDR3nt: TGTGCCAGCAGTTTAACCAGACAGGGGATCAATTCACCCCTCCACTTT
abundance: .; len: 15; d_gene: .; j_gene: TRBJ2-5; v_gene: TRBV7-9; CDR3aa: CASSLRRENQETQYF; CDR3nt: TGTGCCAGCAGCTTAAGACGGGAAAACCAAGAGACCCAGTACTTC
abundance: .; len: 16; d_gene: TRBD2; j_gene: TRBJ2-3; v_gene: TRBV5-1; CDR3aa: CASSLVASGVSDTQYF; CDR3nt: TGCGCCAGCAGCTTGGTAGCTAGCGGGGTGAGCGATACGCAGTATTTT
abundance: .; len: 16; d_gene: .; j_gene: TRBJ2-2; v_gene: TRBV28; CDR3aa: CASSLSRTANTGELFF; CDR3nt: TGTGCCAGCAGTTTATCCCGGACAGCGAACACCGGGGAGCTGTTTTTT
abundance: .; len: 16; d_gene: TRBD2; j_gene: TRBJ2-7; v_gene: TRBV9; CDR3aa: CASSPEGGAGYYEQYF; CDR3nt: TGTGCCAGCAGCCCCGAGGGAGGGGCTGGATACTACGAGCAGTACTTC
abundance: .; len: 18; d_gene: .; j_gene: TRBJ2-3; v_gene: TRBV7-8; CDR3aa: CASSLEVYGSIRGDTQYF; CDR3nt: TGTGCCAGCAGCTTAGAGGTTTACGGGTCAATTCGGGGGGATACGCAGTATTTT
abundance: .; len: 15; d_gene: TRBD2; j_gene: TRBJ2-7; v_gene: TRBV4-1; CDR3aa: CASSQELAGSYEQYF; CDR3nt: TGCGCCAGCAGCCAAGAGCTAGCGGGCTCATACGAGCAGTACTTC
abundance: .; len: 17; d_gene: TRBD1; j_gene: TRBJ2-1; v_gene: TRBV28; CDR3aa: CASSSPPRQGLDNEQFF; CDR3nt: TGTGCCAGCAGTTCACCCCCTCGACAGGGATTGGACAATGAGCAGTTCTTC
abundance: .; len: 15; d_gene: .; j_gene: TRBJ1-5; v_gene: TRBV13; CDR3aa: CASSLGAGKDQPQHF; CDR3nt: TGTGCCAGCAGCTTAGGTGCAGGGAAGGATCAGCCCCAGCATTTT
abundance: .; len: 14; d_gene: .; j_gene: TRBJ2-7; v_gene: TRBV4-3; CDR3aa: CASSQEQGPYEQYF; CDR3nt: TGCGCCAGCAGCCAAGAACAGGGTCCCTACGAGCAGTACTTC
abundance: .; len: 14; d_gene: .; j_gene: TRBJ1-1; v_gene: TRBV27; CDR3aa: CASSLSTVHTEAFF; CDR3nt: TGTGCCAGCAGTTTATCCACAGTGCACACTGAAGCTTTCTTT
abundance: .; len: 17; d_gene: .; j_gene: TRBJ1-3; v_gene: TRBV4-2; CDR3aa: CASSHSPTERTGNTIYF; CDR3nt: TGTGCCAGCAGCCACTCCCCGACAGAGAGAACAGGAAACACCATATATTTT
abundance: .; len: 15; d_gene: .; j_gene: TRBJ2-3; v_gene: TRBV29-1; CDR3aa: CSVKEAGPHTDTQYF; CDR3nt: TGCAGCGTTAAAGAGGCAGGGCCACACACAGATACGCAGTATTTT
abundance: once; len: 13; d_gene: .; j_gene: TRBJ1-6; v_gene: TRBV11-2; CDR3aa: CASSSWRNSPLHF; CDR3nt: TGTGCCAGCAGCTCGTGGAGGAATTCACCCCTCCACTTT
abundance: few; len: 15; d_gene: .; j_gene: TRBJ2-2; v_gene: TRBV6-5; CDR3aa: CASSYIDRNTGELFF; CDR3nt: TGTGCCAGCAGTTATATCGACAGAAACACCGGGGAGCTGTTTTTT
abundance: .; len: 14; d_gene: .; j_gene: TRBJ1-1; v_gene: TRBV4-2; CDR3aa: CASSQRGRGTEAFF; CDR3nt: TGTGCCAGCAGCCAACGGGGGAGGGGCACTGAAGCTTTCTTT
abundance: .; len: 13; d_gene: .; j_gene: TRBJ2-7; v_gene: TRBV10-2; CDR3aa: CASRSAPSYEQYF; CDR3nt: TGCGCCAGCAGGAGTGCCCCCTCCTACGAGCAGTACTTC
abundance: .; len: 20; d_gene: .; j_gene: TRBJ1-2; v_gene: TRBV4-1; CDR3aa: CASSQDLTLRSRRILYGYTF; CDR3nt: TGCGCCAGCAGCCAAGATTTGACTCTACGAAGCCGCCGCATACTCTATGGCTACACCTTC
abundance: .; len: 17; d_gene: .; j_gene: TRBJ1-5; v_gene: TRBV18; CDR3aa: CASSKTPQGLDNQPQHF; CDR3nt: TGTGCCAGCTCTAAAACCCCCCAGGGCCTGGACAATCAGCCCCAGCATTTT
abundance: .; len: 15; d_gene: TRBD1; j_gene: TRBJ2-1; v_gene: TRBV19; CDR3aa: CASTQGQGSYNEQFF; CDR3nt: TGTGCCAGTACCCAGGGACAGGGGTCCTACAATGAGCAGTTCTTC
abundance: .; len: 17; d_gene: .; j_gene: TRBJ1-5; v_gene: TRBV27; CDR3aa: CASSSDSDPHGHQPQHF; CDR3nt: TGTGCCAGCAGTTCAGACTCCGACCCCCATGGCCATCAGCCCCAGCATTTT
abundance: .; len: 17; d_gene: .; j_gene: TRBJ2-1; v_gene: TRBV28; CDR3aa: CASSLPYFTLTYNEQFF; CDR3nt: TGTGCCAGCAGTCTACCATACTTTACCCTGACCTACAATGAGCAGTTCTTC
abundance: once; len: 18; d_gene: TRBD2; j_gene: TRBJ2-1; v_gene: TRBV28; CDR3aa: CASSIRTSGRGLRNEQFF; CDR3nt: TGTGCCAGCAGTATACGGACTAGCGGGAGGGGCCTACGCAATGAGCAGTTCTTC
abundance: .; len: 16; d_gene: TRBD2; j_gene: TRBJ2-7; v_gene: TRBV7-6; CDR3aa: CASSLLLLAGANEQYF; CDR3nt: TGTGCCAGCAGCTTGCTACTACTAGCGGGAGCTAACGAGCAGTACTTC
abundance: .; len: 16; d_gene: TRBD1; j_gene: TRBJ2-2; v_gene: TRBV2; CDR3aa: CASSQDRERDTGELFF; CDR3nt: TGTGCCAGCAGTCAAGACAGGGAAAGGGACACCGGGGAGCTGTTTTTT
abundance: .; len: 17; d_gene: TRBD2; j_gene: TRBJ2-1; v_gene: TRBV4-3; CDR3aa: CASSQQKTSVNHNEQFF; CDR3nt: TGCGCCAGCAGCCAACAAAAGACTAGCGTGAACCACAATGAGCAGTTCTTC